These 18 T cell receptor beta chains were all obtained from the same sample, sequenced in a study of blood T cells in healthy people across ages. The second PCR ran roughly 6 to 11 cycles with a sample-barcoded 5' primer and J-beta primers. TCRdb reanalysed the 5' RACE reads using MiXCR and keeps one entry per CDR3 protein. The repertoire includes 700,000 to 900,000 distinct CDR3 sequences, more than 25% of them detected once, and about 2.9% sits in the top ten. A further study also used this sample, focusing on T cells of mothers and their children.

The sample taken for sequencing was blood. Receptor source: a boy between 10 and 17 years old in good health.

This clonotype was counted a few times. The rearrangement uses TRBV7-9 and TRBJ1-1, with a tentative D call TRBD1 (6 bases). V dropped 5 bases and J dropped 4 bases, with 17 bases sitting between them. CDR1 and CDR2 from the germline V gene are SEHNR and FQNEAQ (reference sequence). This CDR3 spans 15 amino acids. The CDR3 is CASSLAGRGGTEAFF. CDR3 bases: TGTGCCAGCAGCCTCGCCGGGAGGGGGGGCACTGAAGCTTTCTTT.

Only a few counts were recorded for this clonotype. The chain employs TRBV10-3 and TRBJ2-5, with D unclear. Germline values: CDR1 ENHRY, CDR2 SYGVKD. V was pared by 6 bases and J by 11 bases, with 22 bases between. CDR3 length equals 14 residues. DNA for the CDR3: TGTGCCATCAGAAATGGGTCTTTCCCTTTCGGGCAGTACTTC. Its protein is CAIRNGSFPFGQYF.

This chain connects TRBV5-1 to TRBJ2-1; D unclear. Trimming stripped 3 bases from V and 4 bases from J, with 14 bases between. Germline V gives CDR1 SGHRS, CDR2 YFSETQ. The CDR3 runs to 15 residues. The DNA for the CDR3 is TGCGCCAGCAGCTCCCTTCCCACCGGGTACAATGAGCAGTTCTTC. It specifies CASSSLPTGYNEQFF.

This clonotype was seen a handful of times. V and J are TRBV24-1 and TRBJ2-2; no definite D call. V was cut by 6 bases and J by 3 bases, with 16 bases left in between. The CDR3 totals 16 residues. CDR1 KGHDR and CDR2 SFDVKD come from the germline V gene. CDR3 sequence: CATSSSTPADTGELFF. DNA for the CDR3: TGTGCCACCAGTAGTAGTACTCCCGCGGACACCGGGGAGCTGTTTTTT.

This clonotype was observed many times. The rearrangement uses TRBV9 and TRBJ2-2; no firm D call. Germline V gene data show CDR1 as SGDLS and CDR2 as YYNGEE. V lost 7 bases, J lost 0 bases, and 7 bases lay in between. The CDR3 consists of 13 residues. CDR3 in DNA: TGTGCCAGCTCCGCCCCGAACACCGGGGAGCTGTTTTTT. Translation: CASSAPNTGELFF.

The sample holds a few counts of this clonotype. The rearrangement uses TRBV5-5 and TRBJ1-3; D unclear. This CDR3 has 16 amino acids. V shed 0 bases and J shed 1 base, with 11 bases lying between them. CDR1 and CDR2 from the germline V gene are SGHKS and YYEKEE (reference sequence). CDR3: CASSLGRVSSGNTIYF. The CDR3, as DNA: TGTGCCAGCAGCTTGGGTAGGGTCTCTTCTGGAAACACCATATATTTT.

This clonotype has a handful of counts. CDR3 sequence (DNA): TGCAGCGTTGTTTTGGGCTTGGACAGGGGAACCTACAATGAGCAGTTCTTC. It codes for CSVVLGLDRGTYNEQFF. The chain is built from TRBV29-1 and TRBJ2-1, with 9 bases identical to TRBD1. V was pared by 4 bases and J by 2 bases, with 12 bases of the junction left unmatched. CDR1 is SQVTM and CDR2 is ANQGSEA in the germline V gene. The CDR3 has 17 residues.

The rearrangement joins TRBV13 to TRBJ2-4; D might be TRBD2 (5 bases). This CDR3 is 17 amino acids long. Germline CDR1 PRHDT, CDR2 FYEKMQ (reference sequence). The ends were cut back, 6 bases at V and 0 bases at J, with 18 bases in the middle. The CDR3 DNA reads TGTGCCAGCAGTCCCATGGGGAGCGTTGGAGCCAAAAACATTCAGTACTTC. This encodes CASSPMGSVGAKNIQYF.

The CDR3 is CASSAGLAANNEQFF. For the CDR3, the DNA is TGCGCCAGCAGCGCCGGGCTAGCGGCCAACAATGAGCAGTTCTTC. The chain is built from TRBV5-1 and TRBJ2-1; the match to TRBD2 covers 7 bases. The CDR3 runs to 15 residues. Trimming took 4 bases from V and 5 from J; bases not matched to a gene: 9. Germline CDR1 SGHRS, CDR2 YFSETQ.

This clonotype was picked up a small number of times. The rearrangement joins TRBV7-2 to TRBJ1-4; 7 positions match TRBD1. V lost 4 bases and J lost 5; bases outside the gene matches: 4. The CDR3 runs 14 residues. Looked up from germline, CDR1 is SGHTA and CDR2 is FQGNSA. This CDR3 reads CASSWGQRNEKLFF. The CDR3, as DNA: TGTGCCAGCAGCTGGGGACAGAGGAATGAAAAACTGTTTTTT.

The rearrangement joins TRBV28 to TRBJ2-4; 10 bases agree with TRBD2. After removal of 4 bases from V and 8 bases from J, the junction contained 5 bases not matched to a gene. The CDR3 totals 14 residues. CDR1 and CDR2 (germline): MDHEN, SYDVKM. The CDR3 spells CASSSGLAKDIQYF. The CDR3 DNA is TGTGCCAGCAGTTCGGGACTAGCGAAAGACATTCAGTACTTC.

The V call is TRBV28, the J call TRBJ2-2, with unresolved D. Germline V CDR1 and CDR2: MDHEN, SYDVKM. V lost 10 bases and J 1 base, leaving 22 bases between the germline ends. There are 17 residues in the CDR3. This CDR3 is CATQLPPGWMNTGELFF. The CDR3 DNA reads TGTGCCACCCAGTTACCCCCAGGATGGATGAACACCGGGGAGCTGTTTTTT.

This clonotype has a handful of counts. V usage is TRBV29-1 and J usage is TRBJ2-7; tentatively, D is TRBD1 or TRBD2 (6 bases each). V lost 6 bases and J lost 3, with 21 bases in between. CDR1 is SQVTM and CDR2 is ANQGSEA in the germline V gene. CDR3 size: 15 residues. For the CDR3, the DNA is TGCAGCGTGGGGGGCCAGGGAGGTCCAAGCTACGAGCAGTACTTC. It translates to CSVGGQGGPSYEQYF.

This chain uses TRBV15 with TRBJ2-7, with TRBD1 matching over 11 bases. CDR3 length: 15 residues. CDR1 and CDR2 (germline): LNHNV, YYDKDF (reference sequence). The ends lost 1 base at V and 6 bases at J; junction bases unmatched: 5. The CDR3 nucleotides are TGTGCCACCAGCAGAGCCGGACAGGGGGCTGGCGAGCAGTACTTC. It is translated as CATSRAGQGAGEQYF.

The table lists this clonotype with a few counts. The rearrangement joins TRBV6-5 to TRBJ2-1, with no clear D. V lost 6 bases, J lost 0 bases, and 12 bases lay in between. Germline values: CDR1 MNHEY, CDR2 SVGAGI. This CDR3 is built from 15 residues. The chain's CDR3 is CASSPVRSSYNEQFF. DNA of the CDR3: TGTGCCAGCAGCCCCGTGAGGAGCTCCTACAATGAGCAGTTCTTC.

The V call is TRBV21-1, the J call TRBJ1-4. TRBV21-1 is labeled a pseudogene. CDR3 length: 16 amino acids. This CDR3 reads CASSKILREDGEKLFF. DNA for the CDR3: TGTGCCAGCAGCAAAATTTTGCGGGAGGACGGCGAAAAACTGTTTTTT.

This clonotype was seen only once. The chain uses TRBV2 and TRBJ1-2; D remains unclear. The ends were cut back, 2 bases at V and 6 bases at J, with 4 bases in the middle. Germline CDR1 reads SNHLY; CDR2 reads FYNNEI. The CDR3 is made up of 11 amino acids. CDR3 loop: CASSETDGYTF. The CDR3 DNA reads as TGTGCCAGCAGTGAAACCGATGGCTACACCTTC.

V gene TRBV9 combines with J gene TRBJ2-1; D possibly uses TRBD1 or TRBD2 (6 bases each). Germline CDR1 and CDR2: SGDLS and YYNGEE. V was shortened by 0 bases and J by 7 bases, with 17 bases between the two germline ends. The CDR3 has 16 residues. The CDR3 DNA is TGTGCCAGCAGCGTAGATCTGGCGAGGGGGGCGAATGAGCAGTTCTTC. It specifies CASSVDLARGANEQFF.